The T cell receptor beta chain under discussion was sequenced for a study of technical replicates of blood from several donors. Trimming stripped 5 bases from V and 5 bases from J, with 19 bases between. CDR1 and CDR2 (germline): MNHEY, SMNVEV (reference sequence). The CDR3 covers 15 residues. Generated by immunoSEQ multiplex PCR, the TCRdb table keeps only in-frame clones and is missing some. The sample consists of over 70,000 clones, roughly 94% of them appearing once. The sequencing sample was made of T cells isolated from PBMCs. The receptor was isolated from a human donor in good health. The chain combines TRBV27 with TRBJ2-7, with a weak D call TRBD2 (6 bases). The CDR3 sequence is CASSPFVTGGHEQYF. In nucleotides, the CDR3 is TGTGCCAGCAGTCCCTTTGTAACAGGAGGGCACGAGCAGTACTTC.